A single sample is the source of the 7 T cell receptor beta chains below, sequenced in a study of control samples from healthy donors and cancer patients. Clones were sequenced by immunoSEQ multiplex PCR, and TCRdb holds only the in-frame ones, with some missing. The profile shows roughly 370,000 clones, around 90% of them singletons. Sequencing was carried out using PBMCs. Source of these receptors: a man aged 40-49 years with head and neck cancer.

This chain uses TRBV28 with TRBJ2-3, with 7 bases matching TRBD2. Germline V gives CDR1 MDHEN, CDR2 SYDVKM. The CDR3 extends over 16 amino acids. V lost 3 bases to trimming and J lost 0 bases; unmatched junction nucleotides: 6. CDR3 loop: CASSFGGGISTDTQYF. The DNA for the CDR3 is TGTGCCAGCAGTTTCGGGGGAGGGATAAGCACAGATACGCAGTATTTT.

The V and J genes are TRBV6-2 or TRBV6-3 and TRBJ1-5; tentatively, D is TRBD1 (5 bases). Germline loops: CDR1 MNHEY, CDR2 SVGEGT. The CDR3 covers 12 residues. V gave up 6 bases and J gave up 9 bases, with 12 bases separating them. The CDR3: CASSGLGGPQHF. CDR3 DNA: TGTGCCAGCAGCGGTTTGGGGGGGCCCCAGCATTTT.

The chain couples TRBV4-3 to TRBJ2-5, with 9 bases that match TRBD2. J gave up 3 bases and V 1 base, and 9 bases lay outside the gene matches. This CDR3 has 17 residues. Looked up from germline, CDR1 is LGHNA and CDR2 is YSLEER. CDR3 nucleotides: TGCGCCAGCAGCCAAGGGATGGTAGCGGGGGTGAAAGAGACCCAGTACTTC. Its translation: CASSQGMVAGVKETQYF.

The count of this clone is one. J is TRBJ1-6 and V is TRBV6-5; D possibly corresponds to TRBD1 (6 bases). Trimming stripped 6 bases from V and 7 bases from J, with 13 bases between. Germline V lookup: CDR1 MNHEY, CDR2 SVGAGI. The CDR3 loop spans 14 amino acids. CDR3 nucleotides: TGTGCCAGCAGATCCCGGGACAACAATTCACCCCTCCACTTT. It encodes CASRSRDNNSPLHF.

The genes are TRBV19 and TRBJ2-3, with 8 bases fitting TRBD2. Germline V gene sequence: CDR1 LNHDA, CDR2 SQIVND (reference sequence). The length of the CDR3 is 15 residues. Trimming cost V 9 bases and J 3 bases; bases outside gene matches: 11. CDR3 amino acids: CASSQAASGTDTQYF. CDR3 nucleotides: TGTGCCAGCTCCCAAGCCGCTAGCGGGACAGATACGCAGTATTTT.

The gene calls are TRBV5-6 and TRBJ1-6, with TRBD1 identical over 7 bases. V gave up 4 bases and J gave up 8 bases; unmatched junction bases: 3. This CDR3 has 13 amino acids. The germline gives CDR1 SGHDT, CDR2 YYEEEE. DNA of the CDR3: TGTGCCAGCAGCAGGGACAGCGATTCACCCCTCCACTTT. Translation gives CASSRDSDSPLHF.

This chain joins TRBV7-9 and TRBJ2-1; D possibly corresponds to TRBD1 (6 bases). The CDR3 covers 15 residues. The V gene's germline CDR1 is SEHNR and CDR2 FQNEAQ (reference sequence). Trimming stripped 2 bases from V and 4 bases from J, with 12 bases between. CDR3 protein: CASSLPPGAYNEQFF. The CDR3 DNA reads as TGTGCCAGCAGCTTACCCCCAGGGGCTTACAATGAGCAGTTCTTC.